The 2 T cell receptor beta chains listed next were all sequenced from one sample in a study of chemoradiotherapy in HPV16-positive cancers. Only in-frame clones appear in the TCRdb table, and some are missing; sequencing was by immunoSEQ multiplex PCR. The data show tens of thousands of clones, about four fifths seen once. This specimen consisted of blood, obtained from a patient who underwent chemoradiotherapy. Source of these receptors: a human donor with HPV-associated anogenital cancer.

A few counts support this clone. The chain has TRBV7-2 and TRBJ1-2; perhaps TRBD1 as D (6 bases). Trimming removed 5 bases at V and 5 bases at J, with 12 bases between. CDR3 length equals 13 residues. The V gene's germline CDR1 is SGHTA and CDR2 FQGNSA. The CDR3 region is CASSPRGRYGYTF. As DNA, the CDR3 is TGTGCCAGCAGCCCTAGGGGGAGGTATGGCTACACCTTC. Drawing the rest from reference TRBV7-2 and TRBJ1-2, the complete variable domain is GAGVSQSPSNKVTEKGKDVELRCDPISGHTALYWYRQSLGQGLEFLIYFQGNSAPDKSGLPSDRFSAERTGGSVSTLTIQRTQQEDSAVYLCASSPRGRYGYTFGSGTRLTVV.

This clone was seen once. This chain uses TRBV6-5 with TRBJ1-1, with a tentative D call TRBD1 (6 bases). Trimming left V 9 bases short and J 6 bases short, with 11 bases between. This CDR3 comprises 11 residues. Germline lookup yields CDR1 MNHEY and CDR2 SVGAGI. The CDR3 protein is CASVHRAEAFF. The CDR3 DNA reads TGTGCCAGTGTACACAGGGCTGAAGCTTTCTTT.